These 10 T cell receptor beta chains share one sample of origin, sequenced in a study of blood T cell repertoires in COVID-19. Generated by immunoSEQ multiplex PCR, the TCRdb table keeps only in-frame clones and is missing some. The table includes about 150,000 clones, roughly 77% detected once. Specimen: peripheral blood. All receptors come from a man aged 55 to 70 with acute or convalescent COVID-19.

CDR3 in DNA: TGTGCCAGCAGTAACTATTACAATTCACCCCTCCACTTT. Translating gives CASSNYYNSPLHF. The chain joins TRBV2 to TRBJ1-6; no clear D. V gave up 5 bases and J gave up 7 bases, with 9 bases separating them. The CDR3 totals 13 residues. The germline CDR1 and CDR2 sequences are SNHLY and FYNNEI.

The chain is built from TRBV18 and TRBJ1-2; TRBD1 might be the D (5 bases). Between the trimmed V and J ends, which lost 0 bases and 5 bases, there was a span of 10 bases. The germline V gene has CDR1 KGHSH and CDR2 LQKENI. The CDR3 totals 14 residues. In DNA form, the CDR3 reads TGTGCCAGCTCACCACCCTCCAGGGTATATGGCTACACCTTC. It codes for CASSPPSRVYGYTF.

This clone was seen only a few times. The rearrangement uses TRBV27 and TRBJ2-2, with a weak D call TRBD2 (6 bases). The CDR3 covers 16 residues. V lost 6 bases and J lost 1, with 15 bases in between. Germline V lookup: CDR1 MNHEY, CDR2 SMNVEV (reference sequence). The CDR3 sequence is CASSFGGLLNTGELFF. CDR3 in DNA: TGTGCCAGCAGCTTCGGAGGACTACTGAACACCGGGGAGCTGTTTTTT.

The chain joins TRBV5-3 to TRBJ2-7, with a weak D call TRBD2 (6 bases). TRBV5-3 is recorded as an ORF, its role being uncertain. The CDR3 is made up of 16 amino acids. The V end lost 4 bases, the J end lost 3 bases, and 20 bases lay between the germline ends. Written as DNA, the CDR3 is TGTGCCAGAAGCCCCCGGAGGGCGACGCGGAGCTACGAGCAGTACTTC. It specifies CARSPRRATRSYEQYF.

The chain has TRBV5-3 and TRBJ2-5; 9 bases align to TRBD2. TRBV5-3 is filed as an ORF, its function uncertain. After removal of 0 bases from V and 5 bases from J, the junction contained 14 bases not matched to a gene. The CDR3 sequence is 18 residues long. CDR3 in DNA: TGTGCCAGAAGCTTGGCGGACCCCGGTGCGGGAGGGTGGGAGACCCAGTACTTC. Translation gives CARSLADPGAGGWETQYF.

The V gene is TRBV2, the J gene TRBJ2-5; TRBD2 aligns across 8 bases. The CDR3 sequence is 17 residues long. Germline V gene data show CDR1 as SNHLY and CDR2 as FYNNEI. Trimming cost V 0 bases and J 4 bases; bases outside gene matches: 10. The CDR3 nucleotides read TGTGCCAGCAGTGAAGCGCGAAGCGGGAGAGGAAGAGAGACCCAGTACTTC. It is translated as CASSEARSGRGRETQYF.

This chain connects TRBV5-6 to TRBJ2-1; tentatively, D is TRBD1 (6 bases). V dropped 2 bases and J dropped 7 bases, with 7 bases sitting between them. CDR3 size: 12 residues. In germline, CDR1 is SGHDT, CDR2 YYEEEE. In DNA form, the CDR3 reads TGTGCCAGCAGCTTACAGGGAAATGAGCAGTTCTTC. It codes for CASSLQGNEQFF.

CDR3 sequence reads: CAWGRDRANEQFF. The CDR3 DNA reads as TGTGCCTGGGGGAGGGACAGGGCCAATGAGCAGTTCTTC. The rearrangement links TRBV30 to TRBJ2-1; 9 bases are shared with TRBD1. Germline trimming cut 5 bases from V and 6 bases from J; bases unmatched to any gene: 5. The CDR3 is 13 amino acids. In germline, CDR1 is GTSNPN, CDR2 SVGIG (reference sequence).

A few counts support this clone. The chain is built from TRBV6-6 and TRBJ1-1; maybe TRBD1 (5 bases). The CDR3 runs to 14 residues. Trimming left V 6 bases short and J 2 bases short, with 13 bases between. The germline CDR1 and CDR2 sequences are MNHNY and SVGAGI (reference sequence). This CDR3 reads CASRQGSLNTEAFF. As DNA, the CDR3 is TGTGCCAGCAGGCAGGGTAGTCTCAACACTGAAGCTTTCTTT.

The chain joins TRBV6-2 or TRBV6-3 to TRBJ2-1, with D perhaps TRBD2 (5 bases). Per the germline V gene, CDR1 is MNHEY and CDR2 is SVGEGT. The CDR3 loop spans 15 amino acids. The V end lost 5 bases, the J end lost 8 bases, and 19 bases lay between the germline ends. The CDR3 DNA reads TGTGCCAGCAGTCCGGCGGACTCGCGGATCCATGAGCAGTTCTTC. Its protein is CASSPADSRIHEQFF.